Only a few counts were recorded for the clone carrying this T cell receptor beta chain. The antigen remains undetermined. The junction does not match germline at one end; this may be a read error. Researchers prepared the TCRbeta library using unique molecular identifiers, the study reports. Using its own MiXCR run on the PCR reads, TCRdb lists one record per CDR3 protein. The table shows 250,000 to 300,000 distinct CDR3 sequences, with over 9.5% occurring only once. This entry comes from a study of T-cell reconstitution after alpha-beta-depleted transplantation in children. In germline, CDR1 is SGHTA, CDR2 FQGNSA. This CDR3 has 15 amino acids. Whole-study findings and limits: One year post-transplant, T-cell counts and diversity were largely derived from T cells produced anew. Some patients showed high day-60 TCRbeta diversity, which derived from surviving recipient T cells and thymic progenitors. Reported findings indicate that, about two months after transplant, alpha-beta T cells came from several hundred expanded clones, which were derived from non-depleted graft cells.

The material was PBMCs, obtained before TCRalphabeta/CD19-depleted stem cell transplant. J is TRBJ2-3 and V is TRBV7-2, with D uncertain. The clonotype was recovered from a boy younger than two with acute myeloid leukemia, due to receive a stem cell transplant. This CDR3 reads CASSLGPAQPDTHYF. CDR3 coding DNA: TGTGCCAGCAGCTTAGGTCCGGCCCAGCCAGATACGCACTATTTT. Full variable domain (rest looked up from reference TRBV7-2 and TRBJ2-3): GAGVSQSPSNKVTEKGKDVELRCDPISGHTALYWYRQSLGQGLEFLIYFQGNSAPDKSGLPSDRFSAERTGGSVSTLTIQRTQQEDSAVYLCASSLGPAQPDTHYFGPGTRLTVL.